The next 8 T cell receptor beta chains were all read from a single sample in a study of blood T cell repertoires in COVID-19. The repertoire was sequenced with immunoSEQ multiplex PCR; TCRdb's copy has only in-frame clones and lacks some. The sample lists about 150,000 clones, over 60% occurring once. Source material: peripheral blood. All receptors come from an older man with acute or convalescent COVID-19.

The chain carries TRBV7-9 and TRBJ1-2; 7 nucleotides match TRBD1. J gave up 8 bases and V 2 bases, and 5 bases lay outside the gene matches. The CDR3 has 13 residues. Germline V lookup: CDR1 SEHNR, CDR2 FQNEAQ (reference sequence). Here the CDR3 DNA reads TGTGCCAGCAGCTTAACCAGGGGGGAAGGCTACACCTTC. Translation: CASSLTRGEGYTF.

The J gene is TRBJ1-2, the V gene TRBV4-1, with 8 positions matching TRBD1. Germline V gene sequence: CDR1 MGHRA, CDR2 YSYEKL. Trimming at V came to 2 bases and at J to 4 bases, leaving 3 bases not matched to a gene. CDR3 length equals 14 residues. In DNA form, the CDR3 reads TGCGCCAGCAGCCAAAACCAGGGGGCCTATGGCTACACCTTC. Encoded protein: CASSQNQGAYGYTF.

This clone was counted only a few times. The chain couples TRBV4-3 to TRBJ2-3; 10 nucleotides align to TRBD2. CDR3 length equals 18 residues. Trimming cost V 6 bases and J 3 bases; bases outside gene matches: 15. Germline V lookup: CDR1 LGHNA, CDR2 YSLEER. The CDR3 DNA follows: TGCGCCAGCAGGGCAAGGGTAGTAGCGGGGGGCCCAACAGATACGCAGTATTTT. Translated, it gives CASRARVVAGGPTDTQYF.

The chain recombines TRBV5-8 with TRBJ2-6; 7 bases map to TRBD1. This CDR3 region has 18 residues. The V gene's germline CDR1 is SGHTS and CDR2 YDEGEE. With 1 base clipped from V and 0 bases from J, the junction kept 7 bases outside the gene matches. This chain's CDR3 is CASSLMTGSLSGANVLTF. The CDR3 coding sequence is TGTGCCAGCAGCTTGATGACAGGGAGTCTCTCTGGGGCCAACGTCCTGACTTTC.

The chain uses TRBV2 and TRBJ2-1, with D perhaps matching TRBD1 (5 bases). Germline V lookup: CDR1 SNHLY, CDR2 FYNNEI. The CDR3 length is 15 residues. The V end lost 9 bases, the J end lost 1 base, and 16 bases lay between the germline ends. In nucleotides, the CDR3 is TGTGCCAGTCATCGACAGCTTTTTTCCTACAATGAGCAGTTCTTC. Translated, it gives CASHRQLFSYNEQFF.

This sequence joins TRBV2 and TRBJ2-3; weak D call: TRBD2 (5 bases). Looked up from germline, CDR1 is SNHLY and CDR2 is FYNNEI. Trimming took off 8 bases at V and 1 base at J, with 16 bases between the two ends. The CDR3 runs 15 residues. In DNA, the CDR3 is TGTGCCAGCGCCTCGCTAGCAAAAGGCACAGATACGCAGTATTTT. The encoded protein is CASASLAKGTDTQYF.

The gene calls are TRBV5-4 and TRBJ2-3, with D perhaps TRBD2 (6 bases). Germline V gene lookup returns CDR1 SGHNT and CDR2 YYREEE (reference sequence). This CDR3 is built from 14 residues. With 4 bases removed from V and 0 bases from J, the gap between germline ends came to 9 bases. CDR3 coding DNA: TGTGCCAGCAGCATAGGGACTAGCACAGATACGCAGTATTTT. It codes for CASSIGTSTDTQYF. Full variable domain (outside the CDR3, taken from reference TRBV5-4 and TRBJ2-3): ETGVTQSPTHLIKTRGQQVTLRCSSQSGHNTVSWYQQALGQGPQFIFQYYREEENGRGNFPPRFSGLQFPNYSSELNVNALELDDSALYLCASSIGTSTDTQYFGPGTRLTVL.

The sample holds one count of this clone. The chain uses TRBV7-6 and TRBJ2-3; 8 bases are shared with TRBD1. Germline V gene lookup returns CDR1 SGHVS and CDR2 FNYEAQ. Trimming cost V 0 bases and J 2 bases; bases outside gene matches: 10. The CDR3 has 18 residues. CDR3 sequence reads: CASSLALQGGTYTDTQYF. CDR3 DNA sequence: TGTGCCAGCAGCTTAGCGTTACAGGGGGGAACGTACACAGATACGCAGTATTTT.